The entry below describes one T cell receptor beta chain. Its target is not known. The read ends 3 residues before the CDR3 terminus; that terminus is restored from the germline J gene. This sample stems from a study of T cells in women clearing cervical HPV infection. Findings and limits, study-wide: Repertoire richness, not evenness, was significantly elevated in CIN3+ cases versus controls.

Genomic DNA, averaging approximately 1,200 ng per sample, yielded TCR beta CDR3 via immunoSEQ. The repertoire was sequenced with immunoSEQ multiplex PCR; TCRdb's copy has only in-frame clones and lacks some. The sample includes over 30,000 clones. The length of the CDR3 is 15 residues. V lost 7 bases to trimming and J lost 6 bases; unmatched junction nucleotides: 11. From germline, CDR1 is LNHDA and CDR2 SQIVND (reference sequence). This chain connects TRBV19 to TRBJ1-5, with TRBD1 matching 8 bases. The receptor comes from a woman between 18 and 70 years old with a cervical HPV16 infection that either progressed to CIN3+ or cleared (not recorded which). What was sequenced was blood buffy coat. CDR3 loop: CASNLGQGRGQPQHF. CDR3 DNA, as far as it was read: TGTGCCAGTAACCTCGGACAGGGAAGGGGTCAGCCC.